Listed here are 13 T cell receptor beta chains from one sample, sequenced in a study of CD4 T cells in relation to SARS-CoV-2 and coronaviruses. These receptors have no known antigen. Assay: immunoSEQ multiplex PCR; the TCRdb copy retains only in-frame clones and omits some. This table has about 36,000 clones, about three quarters appearing once. The specimen sequenced was memory CD4+ T cells from PBMCs, cultured in vitro. All receptors derive from an adult with COVID-19.

This clone has just one count. This rearrangement joins TRBV24-1 to TRBJ2-3, with 9 bases fitting TRBD1. The CDR3 is 15 residues long. Germline V gene data show CDR1 as KGHDR and CDR2 as SFDVKD. The J segment lost 0 bases and the V segment lost 4 bases, leaving 1 base of the junction unmatched. CDR3 nucleotides: TGTGCCACCAGTGAAGGACAGGGGAGCACAGATACGCAGTATTTT. Its protein is CATSEGQGSTDTQYF.

The chain joins TRBV7-3 to TRBJ2-1; 11 bases align to TRBD2. This CDR3 contains 15 residues. V was clipped by 6 bases and J by 4 bases; unmatched bases: 5. CDR1 SGHTA and CDR2 FQGTGA come from the germline V gene. CDR3 nucleotide sequence: TGTGCCAGCAGTCTCGGACTAGCGGGTTACAATGAGCAGTTCTTC. Its protein product is CASSLGLAGYNEQFF.

The rearrangement joins TRBV20-1 to TRBJ1-1, with no clear D. From germline, CDR1 is DFQATT and CDR2 SNEGSKA (reference sequence). The length of the CDR3 is 11 residues. The V end lost 4 bases, the J end lost 11 bases, and 14 bases lay between the germline ends. The CDR3 region is CSATPVGVAFF. The CDR3 nucleotides are TGCAGTGCTACCCCGGTTGGGGTGGCTTTCTTT.

This clone was picked up a small number of times. V gene TRBV7-9 combines with J gene TRBJ2-1, with D possibly matching TRBD2 (5 bases). Per the germline V gene, CDR1 is SEHNR and CDR2 is FQNEAQ (reference sequence). The CDR3 runs 17 residues. V was clipped by 5 bases and J by 3 bases, with 20 bases between them. The CDR3 nucleotides are TGTGCCAGCAGCCCACCTGAGGGTCGGTTAGGCTACAATGAGCAGTTCTTC. Translation: CASSPPEGRLGYNEQFF. Complete variable domain (other parts from reference TRBV7-9 and TRBJ2-1): DTGVSQNPRHKITKRGQNVTFRCDPISEHNRLYWYRQTLGQGPEFLTYFQNEAQLEKSRLLSDRFSAERPKGSFSTLEIQRTEQGDSAMYLCASSPPEGRLGYNEQFFGPGTRLTVL.

In nucleotides, the CDR3 is TGTGCCAGTAACAAGGACAGGACAAATGAGCAGTTCTTC. This sequence encodes CASNKDRTNEQFF. This rearrangement joins TRBV19 to TRBJ2-1; 7 nucleotides align to TRBD1. Germline CDR1 reads LNHDA; CDR2 reads SQIVND (reference sequence). The CDR3 runs 13 residues. After removal of 7 bases from V and 7 bases from J, the junction contained 7 bases not matched to a gene.

V gene TRBV4-1 combines with J gene TRBJ2-7; weak D call: TRBD2 (5 bases). The germline V gene has CDR1 MGHRA and CDR2 YSYEKL. The CDR3 is 14 residues long. V was shortened by 1 base and J by 6 bases, with 13 bases between the two germline ends. For the CDR3, the DNA is TGCGCCAGCAGCCAAGCGGGGAGCCTGGGCGAGCAGTACTTC. Translation gives CASSQAGSLGEQYF.

There are a few counts of this clone. The chain links TRBV24-1 to TRBJ2-1; the match to TRBD2 covers 8 bases. Trimming took 5 bases from V and 9 from J; bases not matched to a gene: 14. The V gene's germline CDR1 is KGHDR and CDR2 SFDVKD. The CDR3 is made up of 16 amino acids. CDR3 in DNA: TGTGCCACCAGTGCCCCTAGCGGGCAAGGAGATGGTGAGCAGTTCTTC. Protein sequence: CATSAPSGQGDGEQFF.

The gene calls are TRBV28 and TRBJ2-5, with a possible D match to TRBD2 (6 bases). The CDR3 runs to 15 residues. CDR1 is MDHEN and CDR2 is SYDVKM in the germline V gene. Trimming removed 1 base at V and 4 bases at J, with 13 bases between. Here the CDR3 reads CASSLYGGVGETQYF. The CDR3 DNA is TGTGCCAGCAGTTTATACGGAGGGGTCGGAGAGACCCAGTACTTC.

A note on this clone: The junction differs from germline at one of its ends, possibly a read error. The rearrangement uses TRBV7-2 and TRBJ2-5; tentative D call: TRBD1 (5 bases). The CDR3 covers 15 residues. Germline V lookup: CDR1 SGHTA, CDR2 FQGNSA. The CDR3 DNA is TGTGCCAGCAGTTTAGGACACAAGATATGGGAGACCCAGTACTTC. Translating it yields CASSLGHKIWETQYF.

This clone came up once. The chain uses TRBV7-3 and TRBJ1-5; D ambiguous. V shed 5 bases and J shed 7 bases, with 12 bases lying between them. This CDR3 contains 13 residues. Germline CDR1 SGHTA, CDR2 FQGTGA. CDR3 region: CASSLAHGQPQHF. The CDR3 coding sequence is TGTGCCAGCAGCCTGGCACACGGGCAGCCCCAGCATTTT.

This clone came up once. The chain carries TRBV5-6 and TRBJ2-5; 11 nucleotides match TRBD2. With V trimmed by 1 base and J by 4 bases, 6 bases remained unmatched. In germline, CDR1 is SGHDT, CDR2 YYEEEE. This CDR3 is 16 amino acids long. The CDR3 reads CASSLLLAGGLETQYF. CDR3 DNA sequence: TGTGCCAGCAGCTTGCTTCTAGCGGGAGGATTAGAGACCCAGTACTTC.

This clone was counted once. CDR3 sequence reads: CASRSQSSTDTQYF. The CDR3, as DNA: TGTGCCAGCAGGTCTCAATCTAGCACAGATACGCAGTATTTT. V and J are TRBV6-5 and TRBJ2-3; D remains ambiguous. The germline gives CDR1 MNHEY, CDR2 SVGAGI. The V and J ends lost 6 bases and 0 bases respectively, with 10 bases between them. This CDR3 comprises 14 residues.

J is TRBJ1-1 and V is TRBV6-2 or TRBV6-3; D may be TRBD1 (5 bases). V was pared by 5 bases and J by 1 base, with 14 bases between. Germline assignment: CDR1 MNHEY and CDR2 SVGEGT. The CDR3 runs 15 residues. The CDR3 sequence is CASSDLHQGNTEAFF. CDR3 nucleotide sequence: TGTGCCAGCAGTGACCTTCATCAGGGGAACACTGAAGCTTTCTTT.